This entry lists 8 T cell receptor beta chains sequenced from one sample in a study of early T cells in non-severe SARS-CoV-2 infection. MiXCR, applied by TCRdb to the 5' RACE reads, yields one record per CDR3 protein. Of 60,000 or so distinct CDR3 sequences in the sample, under 15% were seen once. The material sequenced was whole blood, taken at baseline. All receptors come from an adult who was a healthcare worker with PCR-confirmed SARS-CoV-2 infection or an uninfected control (not recorded which).

The rearrangement joins TRBV7-9 to TRBJ2-5, with D possibly being TRBD1 (6 bases). Germline V lookup: CDR1 SEHNR, CDR2 FQNEAQ (reference sequence). The CDR3 is 14 residues long. With 3 bases removed from V and 1 base from J, the gap between germline ends came to 9 bases. CDR3 coding DNA: TGTGCCAGCAGCTTGAGACAGGCCCAAGAGACCCAGTACTTC. Translating it yields CASSLRQAQETQYF.

The genes are TRBV5-1 and TRBJ2-3; D gene ambiguous. The V and J ends lost 0 bases and 2 bases respectively, with 7 bases between them. The CDR3 spans 14 residues. Per the germline V gene, CDR1 is SGHRS and CDR2 is YFSETQ. CDR3 region: CASSLDRPTDTQYF. CDR3 bases: TGCGCCAGCAGCTTGGACCGCCCCACAGATACGCAGTATTTT.

This clonotype was seen at least ten times. This chain links TRBV25-1 with TRBJ2-5; 7 nucleotides agree with TRBD1. Trimming removed 3 bases from V and 5 bases from J; junction bases left unmatched: 9. This CDR3 is 15 amino acids long. Germline CDR1 is MGHDK and CDR2 is SYGVNS. CDR3 coding DNA: TGTGCCAGCAGTGAGCTGGGACAGCTACTGGAGACCCAGTACTTC. It is translated as CASSELGQLLETQYF.

This clonotype has ten or more counts. V usage is TRBV7-2 and J usage is TRBJ2-1, with 7 bases lining up with TRBD2. The CDR3 length is 17 residues. V dropped 0 bases and J dropped 6; count of bases not matched to a gene: 11. The germline CDR1 and CDR2 sequences are SGHTA and FQGNSA. The CDR3 loop reads CASSLAGLPDQRNEQFF. CDR3 bases: TGTGCCAGCAGCTTAGCGGGACTACCCGACCAGCGCAATGAGCAGTTCTTC.

The chain is built from TRBV7-9 and TRBJ1-2; D unclear. There are 14 residues in the CDR3. CDR1 and CDR2 (germline): SEHNR, FQNEAQ (reference sequence). The germline V and J ends were trimmed by 2 bases and 0 bases, with 7 bases remaining between them. DNA for the CDR3: TGTGCCAGCAGCTTAACTGGTTCTAACTATGGCTACACCTTC. It yields the protein CASSLTGSNYGYTF.

This clonotype was counted between two and nine times. The chain employs TRBV7-9 and TRBJ2-7; either TRBD1 or TRBD2 may supply D (5 bases each). The germline gives CDR1 SEHNR, CDR2 FQNEAQ (reference sequence). V was trimmed by 2 bases and J by 2 bases, leaving 13 bases between them. The length of the CDR3 is 15 residues. In nucleotides, the CDR3 is TGTGCCAGCAGCTTATCTTCTGGGACCCCCTACGAGCAGTACTTC. Its translation is CASSLSSGTPYEQYF.

This clonotype was seen a few times. The CDR3 spells CASSERGANQPQHF. The CDR3 bases are TGTGCCAGCAGTGAGAGAGGGGCAAATCAGCCCCAGCATTTT. The V call is TRBV6-1, the J call TRBJ1-5, with D maybe TRBD1 (5 bases). This CDR3 is 14 amino acids long. Germline CDR1 reads MNHNS; CDR2 reads SASEGT. V lost 3 bases and J 4 bases, leaving 10 bases between the germline ends.

CDR3 residues: CAIPGKGLGYTF. CDR3 nucleotides: TGTGCCATCCCAGGGAAGGGGCTTGGCTACACCTTC. The chain couples TRBV6-6 to TRBJ1-2, with a tentative D call TRBD1 (5 bases). Germline V gene data show CDR1 as MNHNY and CDR2 as SVGAGI (reference sequence). Trimming cost V 10 bases and J 7 bases, with 16 bases left between them. This CDR3 spans 12 amino acids.